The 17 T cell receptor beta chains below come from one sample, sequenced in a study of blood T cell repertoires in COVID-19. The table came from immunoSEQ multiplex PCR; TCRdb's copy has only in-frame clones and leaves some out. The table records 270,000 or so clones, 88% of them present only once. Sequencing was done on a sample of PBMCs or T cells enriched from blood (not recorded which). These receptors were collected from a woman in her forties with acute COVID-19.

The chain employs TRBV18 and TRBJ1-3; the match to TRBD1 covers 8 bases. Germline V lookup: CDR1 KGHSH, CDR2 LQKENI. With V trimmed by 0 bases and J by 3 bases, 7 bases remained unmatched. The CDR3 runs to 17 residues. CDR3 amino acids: CASSPPVPGGYGNTIYF. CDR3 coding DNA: TGTGCCAGCTCACCACCGGTCCCAGGGGGCTATGGAAACACCATATATTTT.

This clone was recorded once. This chain's CDR3 is CASSVETSPYEQYF. The CDR3 region has the DNA TGCGCCAGCAGTGTGGAGACTAGTCCCTACGAGCAGTACTTC. V usage is TRBV10-2 and J usage is TRBJ2-7; a possible D gene is TRBD2 (6 bases). The V gene's germline CDR1 is WSHSY and CDR2 SAAADI. The V and J ends lost 4 bases and 2 bases respectively, with 12 bases between them. CDR3 size: 14 residues.

CDR3 sequence (DNA): TGTGCCAGCAGTCTTGGGACAGGGGCTCTCGGGGGCGAGCAGTACGTC. Translation: CASSLGTGALGGEQYV. The chain employs TRBV6-2 or TRBV6-3 and TRBJ2-7; 10 nucleotides align to TRBD1. V was pared by 5 bases and J by 6 bases, with 13 bases of the junction left unmatched. The CDR3 spans 16 residues. Germline CDR1 reads MNHEY; CDR2 reads SVGEGT.

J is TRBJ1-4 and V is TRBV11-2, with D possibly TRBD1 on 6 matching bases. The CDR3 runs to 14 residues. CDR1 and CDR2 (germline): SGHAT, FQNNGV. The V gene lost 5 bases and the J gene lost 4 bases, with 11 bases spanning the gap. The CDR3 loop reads CASSPRGGNEKLFF. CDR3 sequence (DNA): TGTGCCAGCAGCCCGCGAGGGGGTAATGAAAAACTGTTTTTT.

The CDR3 DNA sequence: TGCGCCAGCAGCCCGCCGGGACTAGGATTCTACAATGAGCAGTTCTTC. This encodes CASSPPGLGFYNEQFF. This chain joins TRBV4-1 and TRBJ2-1, with TRBD2 matching 8 bases. J lost 3 bases, V lost 4 bases, and 8 bases had no gene match. The germline CDR1 and CDR2 sequences are MGHRA and YSYEKL. The CDR3 runs to 16 residues.

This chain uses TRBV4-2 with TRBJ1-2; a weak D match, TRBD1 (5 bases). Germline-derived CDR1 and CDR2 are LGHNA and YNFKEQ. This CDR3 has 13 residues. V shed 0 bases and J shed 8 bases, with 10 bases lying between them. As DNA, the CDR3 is TGTGCCAGCAGCCAAGACAGGGTGGGGGGCTACACCTTC. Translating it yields CASSQDRVGGYTF.

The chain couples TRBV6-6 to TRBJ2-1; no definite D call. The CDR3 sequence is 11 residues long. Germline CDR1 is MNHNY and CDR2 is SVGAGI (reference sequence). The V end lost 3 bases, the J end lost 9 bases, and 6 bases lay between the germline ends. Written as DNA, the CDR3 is TGTGCCAGCAGTTATCTAACTGAGCAGTTCTTC. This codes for CASSYLTEQFF.

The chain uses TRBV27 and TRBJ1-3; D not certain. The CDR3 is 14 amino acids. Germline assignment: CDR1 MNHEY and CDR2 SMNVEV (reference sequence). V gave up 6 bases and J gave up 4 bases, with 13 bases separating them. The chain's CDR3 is CASRGTDGGNTIYF. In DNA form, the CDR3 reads TGTGCCAGCAGGGGCACGGATGGAGGAAACACCATATATTTT.

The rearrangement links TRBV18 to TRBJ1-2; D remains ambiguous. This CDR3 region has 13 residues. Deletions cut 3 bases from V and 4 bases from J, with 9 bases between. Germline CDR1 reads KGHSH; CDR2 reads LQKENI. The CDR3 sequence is CASSPGIPYGYTF. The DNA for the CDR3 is TGTGCCAGCTCACCGGGCATCCCCTATGGCTACACCTTC.

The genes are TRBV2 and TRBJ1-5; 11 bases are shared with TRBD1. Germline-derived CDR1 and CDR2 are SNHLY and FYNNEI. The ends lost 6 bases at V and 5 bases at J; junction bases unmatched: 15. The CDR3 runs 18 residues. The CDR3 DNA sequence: TGTGCCAGCAGCGTCACCGGGACAGGGGGTGTATTTGATCAGCCCCAGCATTTT. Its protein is CASSVTGTGGVFDQPQHF.

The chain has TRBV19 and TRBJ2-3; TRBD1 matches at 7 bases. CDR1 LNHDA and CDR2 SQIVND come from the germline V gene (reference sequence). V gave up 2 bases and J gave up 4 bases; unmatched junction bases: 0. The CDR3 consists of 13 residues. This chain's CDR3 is CASSIQGADTQYF. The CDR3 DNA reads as TGTGCCAGTAGTATACAGGGGGCAGATACGCAGTATTTT. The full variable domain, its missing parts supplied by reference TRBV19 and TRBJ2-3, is DGGITQSPKYLFRKEGQNVTLSCEQNLNHDAMYWYRQDPGQGLRLIYYSQIVNDFQKGDIAEGYSVSREKKESFPLTVTSAQKNPTAFYLCASSIQGADTQYFGPGTRLTVL.

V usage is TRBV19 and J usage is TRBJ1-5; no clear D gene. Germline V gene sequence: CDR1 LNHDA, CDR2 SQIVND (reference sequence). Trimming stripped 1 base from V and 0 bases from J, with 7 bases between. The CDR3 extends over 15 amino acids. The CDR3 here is CASSIVPYSNQPQHF. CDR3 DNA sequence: TGTGCCAGTAGTATAGTCCCTTATAGCAATCAGCCCCAGCATTTT.

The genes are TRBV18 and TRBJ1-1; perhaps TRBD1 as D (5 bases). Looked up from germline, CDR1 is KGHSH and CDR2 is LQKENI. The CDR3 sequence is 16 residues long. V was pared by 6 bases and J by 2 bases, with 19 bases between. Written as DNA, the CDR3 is TGTGCCAGCTCGCCTACCCCGCGGACACTTAACACTGAAGCTTTCTTT. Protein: CASSPTPRTLNTEAFF.

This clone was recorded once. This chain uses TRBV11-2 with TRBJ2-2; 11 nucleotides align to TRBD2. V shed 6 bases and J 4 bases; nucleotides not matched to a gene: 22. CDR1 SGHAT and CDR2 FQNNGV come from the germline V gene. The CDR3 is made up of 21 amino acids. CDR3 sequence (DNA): TGTGCCAGCAGTTCCCTAGTGGGGGGGCGACTAGCGGGAAACGCCACCGGGGAGCTGTTTTTT. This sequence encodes CASSSLVGGRLAGNATGELFF.

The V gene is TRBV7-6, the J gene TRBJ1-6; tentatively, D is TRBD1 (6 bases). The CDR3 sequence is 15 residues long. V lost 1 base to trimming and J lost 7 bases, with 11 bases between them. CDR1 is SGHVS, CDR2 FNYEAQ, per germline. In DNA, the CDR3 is TGTGCCAGCAGCTTAGATCCCAGGGGAAATTCACCCCTCCACTTT. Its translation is CASSLDPRGNSPLHF.

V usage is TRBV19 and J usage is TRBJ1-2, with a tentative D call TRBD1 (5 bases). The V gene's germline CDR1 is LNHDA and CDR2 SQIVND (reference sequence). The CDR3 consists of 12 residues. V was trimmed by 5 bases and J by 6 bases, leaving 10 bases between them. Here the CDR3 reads CASSETGNGYTF. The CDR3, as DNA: TGTGCCAGTAGTGAAACAGGCAATGGCTACACCTTC.

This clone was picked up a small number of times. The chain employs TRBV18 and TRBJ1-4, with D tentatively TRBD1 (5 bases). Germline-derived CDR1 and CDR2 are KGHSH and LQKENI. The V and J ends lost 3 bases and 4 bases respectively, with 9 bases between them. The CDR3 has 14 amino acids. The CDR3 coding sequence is TGTGCCAGCTCACCGCAGGGAAATAATGAAAAACTGTTTTTT. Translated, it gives CASSPQGNNEKLFF.